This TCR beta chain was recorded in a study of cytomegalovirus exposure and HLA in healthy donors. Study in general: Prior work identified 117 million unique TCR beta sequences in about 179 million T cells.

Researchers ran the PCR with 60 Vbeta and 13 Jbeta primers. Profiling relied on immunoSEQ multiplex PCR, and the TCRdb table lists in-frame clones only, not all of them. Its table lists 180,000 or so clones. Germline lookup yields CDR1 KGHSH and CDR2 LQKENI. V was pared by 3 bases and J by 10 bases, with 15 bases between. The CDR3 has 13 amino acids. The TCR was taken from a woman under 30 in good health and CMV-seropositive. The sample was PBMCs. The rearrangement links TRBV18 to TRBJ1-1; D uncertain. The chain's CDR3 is CASSPSAQSVAFF. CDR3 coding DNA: TGTGCCAGCTCACCCAGCGCGCAGTCGGTAGCTTTCTTT.